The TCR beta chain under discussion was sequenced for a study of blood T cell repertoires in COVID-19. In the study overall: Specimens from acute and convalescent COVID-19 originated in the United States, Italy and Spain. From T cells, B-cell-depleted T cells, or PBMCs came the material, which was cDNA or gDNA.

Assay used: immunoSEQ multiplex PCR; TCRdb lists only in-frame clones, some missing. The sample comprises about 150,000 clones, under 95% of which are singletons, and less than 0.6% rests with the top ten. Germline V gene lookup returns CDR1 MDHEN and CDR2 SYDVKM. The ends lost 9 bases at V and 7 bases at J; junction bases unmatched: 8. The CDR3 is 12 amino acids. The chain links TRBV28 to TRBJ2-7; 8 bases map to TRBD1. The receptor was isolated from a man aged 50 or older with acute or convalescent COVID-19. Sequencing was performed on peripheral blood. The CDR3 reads CASRQGRGEQYF. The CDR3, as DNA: TGTGCCAGTCGACAGGGGCGGGGTGAGCAGTACTTC.